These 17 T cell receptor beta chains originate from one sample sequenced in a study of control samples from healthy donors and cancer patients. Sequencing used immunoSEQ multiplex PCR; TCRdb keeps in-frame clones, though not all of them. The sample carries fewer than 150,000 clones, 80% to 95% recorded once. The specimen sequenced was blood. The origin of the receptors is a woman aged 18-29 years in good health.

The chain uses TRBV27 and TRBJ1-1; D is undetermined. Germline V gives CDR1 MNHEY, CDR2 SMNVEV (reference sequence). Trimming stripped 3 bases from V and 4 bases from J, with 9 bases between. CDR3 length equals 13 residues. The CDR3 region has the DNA TGTGCCAGCAGTTTCACCAGGATCACTGAAGCTTTCTTT. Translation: CASSFTRITEAFF.

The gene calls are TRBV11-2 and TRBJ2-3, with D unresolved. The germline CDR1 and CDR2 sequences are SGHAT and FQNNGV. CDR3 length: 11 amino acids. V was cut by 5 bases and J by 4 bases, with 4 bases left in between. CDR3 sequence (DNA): TGTGCCAGCAGCCCCGCAGATACGCAGTATTTT. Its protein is CASSPADTQYF.

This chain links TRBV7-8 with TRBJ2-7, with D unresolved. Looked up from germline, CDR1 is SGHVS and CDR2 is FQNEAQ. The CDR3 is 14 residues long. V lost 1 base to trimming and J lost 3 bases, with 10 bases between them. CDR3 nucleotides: TGTGCCAGCAGCTTAGGGCCACTAAGCTACGAGCAGTACTTC. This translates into CASSLGPLSYEQYF. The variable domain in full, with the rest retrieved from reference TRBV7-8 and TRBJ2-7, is GAGVSQSPRYKVAKRGQDVALRCDPISGHVSLFWYQQALGQGPEFLTYFQNEAQLDKSGLPSDRFFAERPEGSVSTLKIQRTQQEDSAVYLCASSLGPLSYEQYFGPGTRLTVT.

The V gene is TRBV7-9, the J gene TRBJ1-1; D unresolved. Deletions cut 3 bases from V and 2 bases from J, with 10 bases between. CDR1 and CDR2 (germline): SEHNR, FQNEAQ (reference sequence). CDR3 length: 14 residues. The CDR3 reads CASSLPPGNTEAFF. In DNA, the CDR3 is TGTGCCAGCAGCTTGCCACCGGGCAACACTGAAGCTTTCTTT.

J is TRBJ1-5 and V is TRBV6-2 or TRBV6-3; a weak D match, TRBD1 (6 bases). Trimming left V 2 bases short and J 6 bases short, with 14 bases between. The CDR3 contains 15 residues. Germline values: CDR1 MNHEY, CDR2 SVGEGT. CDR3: CASSYTTGFGQPQHF. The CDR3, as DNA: TGTGCCAGCAGTTACACTACAGGGTTCGGTCAGCCCCAGCATTTT.

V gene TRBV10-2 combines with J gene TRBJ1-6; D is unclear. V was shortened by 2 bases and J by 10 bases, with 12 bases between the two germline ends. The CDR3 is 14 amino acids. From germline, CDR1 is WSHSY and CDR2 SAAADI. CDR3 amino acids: CASSELRFGSPLHF. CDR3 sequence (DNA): TGCGCCAGCAGTGAGCTGAGGTTTGGGTCACCCCTCCACTTT.

Written as DNA, the CDR3 is TGTGCCAGCAGCGAAGAGGGGAGTAGGACCGGGGAGCTGTTTTTT. Encoded protein: CASSEEGSRTGELFF. The chain employs TRBV7-6 and TRBJ2-2; D may correspond to TRBD1 or TRBD2 (5 bases each). With 5 bases removed from V and 5 bases from J, the gap between germline ends came to 15 bases. The CDR3 consists of 15 residues. The germline V gene encodes CDR1 SGHVS and CDR2 FNYEAQ.

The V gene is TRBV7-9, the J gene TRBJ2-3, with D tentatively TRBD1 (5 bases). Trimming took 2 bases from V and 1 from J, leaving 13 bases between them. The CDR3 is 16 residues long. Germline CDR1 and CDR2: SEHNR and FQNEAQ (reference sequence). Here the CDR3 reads CASSLNSRVGTDTQYF. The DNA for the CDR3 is TGTGCCAGCAGCTTAAACAGCAGGGTAGGCACAGATACGCAGTATTTT.

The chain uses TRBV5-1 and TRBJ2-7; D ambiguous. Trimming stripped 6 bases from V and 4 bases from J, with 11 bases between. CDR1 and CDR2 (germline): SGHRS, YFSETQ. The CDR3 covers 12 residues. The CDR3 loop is CASKGREYEQYF. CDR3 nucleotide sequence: TGCGCCAGCAAGGGCAGAGAATACGAGCAGTACTTC.

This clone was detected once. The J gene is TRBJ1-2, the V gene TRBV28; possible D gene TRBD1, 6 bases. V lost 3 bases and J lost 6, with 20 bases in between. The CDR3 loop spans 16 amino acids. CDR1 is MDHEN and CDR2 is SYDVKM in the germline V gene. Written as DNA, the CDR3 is TGTGCCAGCAGTTTTGGACCGACAAGGGACATTGATGGCTACACCTTC. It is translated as CASSFGPTRDIDGYTF.

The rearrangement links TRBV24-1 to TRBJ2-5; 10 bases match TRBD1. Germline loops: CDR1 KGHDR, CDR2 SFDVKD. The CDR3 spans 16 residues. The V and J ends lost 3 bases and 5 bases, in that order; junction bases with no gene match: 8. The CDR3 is CATSDPPGQGFETQYF. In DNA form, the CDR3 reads TGTGCCACCAGTGATCCACCGGGACAGGGGTTTGAGACCCAGTACTTC.

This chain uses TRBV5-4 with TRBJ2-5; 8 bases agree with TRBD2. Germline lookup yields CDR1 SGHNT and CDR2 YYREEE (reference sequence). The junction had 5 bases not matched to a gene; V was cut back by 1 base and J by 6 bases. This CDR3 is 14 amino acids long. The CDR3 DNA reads TGTGCCAGCAGCTTGAGCGGGAGCTCTCAGACCCAGTACTTC. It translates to CASSLSGSSQTQYF.

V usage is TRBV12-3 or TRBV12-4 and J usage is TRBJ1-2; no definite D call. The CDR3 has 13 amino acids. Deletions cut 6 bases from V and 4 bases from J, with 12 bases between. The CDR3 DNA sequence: TGTGCCAGCAGATATGGACGGTCCTATGGCTACACCTTC. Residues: CASRYGRSYGYTF.

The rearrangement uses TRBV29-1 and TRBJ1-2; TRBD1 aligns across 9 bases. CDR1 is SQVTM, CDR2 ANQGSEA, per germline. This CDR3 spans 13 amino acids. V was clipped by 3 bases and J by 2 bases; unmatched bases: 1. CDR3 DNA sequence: TGCAGCGTTGATGGACAGGGGAACTATGGCTACACCTTC. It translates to CSVDGQGNYGYTF.

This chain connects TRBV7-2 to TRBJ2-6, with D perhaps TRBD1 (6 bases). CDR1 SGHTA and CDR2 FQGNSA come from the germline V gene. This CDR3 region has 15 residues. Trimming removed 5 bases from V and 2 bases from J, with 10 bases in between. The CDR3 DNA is TGTGCCAGCAGCCCGTACAGGGCTGGGGCCAACGTCCTGACTTTC. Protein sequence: CASSPYRAGANVLTF.

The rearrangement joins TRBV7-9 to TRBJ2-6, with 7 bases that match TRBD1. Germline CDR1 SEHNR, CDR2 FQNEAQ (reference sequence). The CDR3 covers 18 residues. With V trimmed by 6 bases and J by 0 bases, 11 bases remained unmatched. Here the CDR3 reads CASSLRQGGSSGANVLTF. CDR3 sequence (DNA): TGTGCCAGCAGTCTCCGACAGGGCGGCAGCTCTGGGGCCAACGTCCTGACTTTC.

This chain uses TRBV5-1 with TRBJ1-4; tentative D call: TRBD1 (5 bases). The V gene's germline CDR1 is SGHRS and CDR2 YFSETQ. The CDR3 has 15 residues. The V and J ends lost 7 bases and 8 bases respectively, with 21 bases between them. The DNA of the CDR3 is TGCGCCAGCTCAAGGTGGGGGGAGTGGCAAGAAAAACTGTTTTTT. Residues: CASSRWGEWQEKLFF.